This T cell receptor (beta chain) was identified in a study of T cell changes during pregnancy in multiple sclerosis. Assay: immunoSEQ multiplex PCR; the TCRdb copy retains only in-frame clones and omits some. Counted here are some 37,000 clones, around 90% occurring once; the ten biggest clones make up about 0.37%. V was shortened by 5 bases and J by 0 bases, with 7 bases between the two germline ends. Germline V gene lookup returns CDR1 SEHNR and CDR2 FQNEAQ (reference sequence). CDR3 length: 13 amino acids. The sequence came from a female donor in good health, enrolled as a control in a pregnancy study. The V call is TRBV7-9, the J call TRBJ1-2; no clear D gene. Sequencing used CD4+ T cells from peripheral blood mononuclear cells, obtained after pregnancy. The CDR3 protein is CASSGSANYGYTF. The CDR3 DNA is TGTGCCAGCAGCGGTTCGGCTAACTATGGCTACACCTTC. Full variable domain (rest looked up from reference TRBV7-9 and TRBJ1-2): DTGVSQNPRHKITKRGQNVTFRCDPISEHNRLYWYRQTLGQGPEFLTYFQNEAQLEKSRLLSDRFSAERPKGSFSTLEIQRTEQGDSAMYLCASSGSANYGYTFGSGTRLTVV.